This T cell receptor (beta chain) was recorded in a study of blood T cell repertoires in COVID-19. Profiled with immunoSEQ multiplex PCR; TCRdb holds only in-frame clones, not every one. The sample holds 200,000 to 300,000 clones, over 70% seen once. CDR1 is MRHNA, CDR2 SNTAGT, per germline. The CDR3 covers 15 residues. The junction had 8 bases not matched to a gene; V was cut back by 5 bases and J by 8 bases. The TCR originated in a woman aged 80 or over with acute or convalescent COVID-19. V usage is TRBV6-4 and J usage is TRBJ2-3, with TRBD2 matching 12 bases. The specimen sequenced was peripheral blood. CDR3 DNA: TGTGCCAGCAGTCGACTAGCGGGAGAGGGGGGTACGCAGTATTTT. Protein: CASSRLAGEGGTQYF.